Following are 20 T cell receptor beta chains from one sample sequenced in a study of blood T cell repertoires in COVID-19. Some clones are missing from TCRdb's copy, which holds only in-frame ones; the method was immunoSEQ multiplex PCR. The table lists approximately 140,000 clones, roughly 87% of them singletons. Sequenced material: PBMCs or T cells enriched from blood (not recorded which). The source is a woman aged 40 to 50 who had been exposed to COVID-19.

V gene TRBV6-1 combines with J gene TRBJ1-2; 7 bases are shared with TRBD1. The CDR3 spans 13 residues. The germline gives CDR1 MNHNS, CDR2 SASEGT. Germline trimming cut 4 bases from V and 5 bases from J; bases unmatched to any gene: 4. CDR3 region: CASSVTGLYGYTF. The CDR3 nucleotides read TGTGCCAGCAGTGTGACAGGGCTATATGGCTACACCTTC.

The chain joins TRBV2 to TRBJ2-7; possible D gene TRBD1, 6 bases. This CDR3 contains 13 residues. Trimming left V 2 bases short and J 2 bases short, with 7 bases between. Germline V gene sequence: CDR1 SNHLY, CDR2 FYNNEI. CDR3 residues: CASSETGPYEQYF. In DNA form, the CDR3 reads TGTGCCAGCAGTGAAACAGGGCCCTACGAGCAGTACTTC. The whole variable domain, remainder taken from reference TRBV2 and TRBJ2-7, is EPEVTQTPSHQVTQMGQEVILRCVPISNHLYFYWYRQILGQKVEFLVSFYNNEISEKSEIFDDQFSVERPDGSNFTLKIRSTKLEDSAMYFCASSETGPYEQYFGPGTRLTVT.

The chain carries TRBV7-2 and TRBJ2-7; D remains ambiguous. V gave up 6 bases and J gave up 0 bases, with 12 bases separating them. Germline values: CDR1 SGHTA, CDR2 FQGNSA. The CDR3 extends over 14 amino acids. The CDR3 DNA reads as TGTGCCAGCAGTCTCGACTCATACTCCTACGAGCAGTACTTC. It codes for CASSLDSYSYEQYF.

This chain links TRBV18 with TRBJ1-5; TRBD1 matches at 8 bases. There are 14 residues in the CDR3. The V segment lost 3 bases and the J segment 11 bases; nucleotides outside the gene matches: 9. Germline V gene data show CDR1 as KGHSH and CDR2 as LQKENI. The CDR3 DNA follows: TGTGCCAGCTCACCGACAGGGGTGGAGGCTGCCCAGCATTTT. Its translation: CASSPTGVEAAQHF.

The chain couples TRBV7-2 to TRBJ1-3; possibly TRBD1 for D (6 bases). Germline CDR1 and CDR2: SGHTA and FQGNSA. Trimming removed 5 bases from V and 0 bases from J, with 11 bases in between. CDR3 length: 15 residues. CDR3: CASSHRVISGNTIYF. The DNA of the CDR3 is TGTGCCAGCAGCCACAGGGTGATCTCTGGAAACACCATATATTTT. Filled out from reference TRBV7-2 and TRBJ1-3, the complete variable domain reads GAGVSQSPSNKVTEKGKDVELRCDPISGHTALYWYRQSLGQGLEFLIYFQGNSAPDKSGLPSDRFSAERTGGSVSTLTIQRTQQEDSAVYLCASSHRVISGNTIYFGEGSWLTVV.

The V call is TRBV4-3, the J call TRBJ1-1; D is unclear. With 3 bases removed from V and 6 bases from J, the gap between germline ends came to 14 bases. Germline CDR1 and CDR2: LGHNA and YSLEER. This CDR3 is built from 14 residues. CDR3 nucleotides: TGCGCCAGCAGCCAGTACCTAACCGTGGCTGAAGCTTTCTTT. Translating gives CASSQYLTVAEAFF.

This chain uses TRBV29-1 with TRBJ2-1; no reliable D call. The CDR3 consists of 12 residues. Trimming left V 6 bases short and J 2 bases short, with 8 bases between. Germline V gene lookup returns CDR1 SQVTM and CDR2 ANQGSEA. CDR3 residues: CSVSIAYNEQFF. The CDR3 nucleotides read TGCAGCGTATCCATAGCCTACAATGAGCAGTTCTTC.

With regard to this clone: One end of the junction fails to match germline, which may point to a read error. Different DNA sequences within this sample yield the same CDR3. The chain is built from TRBV10-2 and TRBJ2-7; 8 nucleotides agree with TRBD1. CDR3 length: 16 residues. Germline V gene lookup returns CDR1 WSHSY and CDR2 SAAADI. The chain's CDR3 is CASSESPTGEGYEQYF. As DNA, the CDR3 is TGCGCCAGCAGTGAGTCACCGACAGGGGAAGGCTACGAACAGTACTTC.

The chain links TRBV5-4 to TRBJ1-2, with TRBD1 identical over 8 bases. Germline lookup yields CDR1 SGHNT and CDR2 YYREEE (reference sequence). With V trimmed by 0 bases and J by 8 bases, 15 bases remained unmatched. CDR3 length: 17 residues. The CDR3, as DNA: TGTGCCAGCAGCTTGGGAGGGGTGAGCAGGGGGCCGGGAGGCTACACCTTC. Amino acids: CASSLGGVSRGPGGYTF.

The chain has TRBV10-1 and TRBJ1-5, with D uncertain. V gave up 6 bases and J gave up 6 bases, with 18 bases separating them. Germline V gene data show CDR1 as WNHNN and CDR2 as SYGVQD (reference sequence). The CDR3 has 15 residues. The CDR3 DNA sequence: TGCGCCAGCAGGCGCGTAGTGGGCGCCGGTCAGCCCCAGCATTTT. This sequence encodes CASRRVVGAGQPQHF.

This clone was counted between two and nine times. The rearrangement uses TRBV27 and TRBJ1-1; 7 bases agree with TRBD1. This CDR3 region has 13 residues. Germline assignment: CDR1 MNHEY and CDR2 SMNVEV (reference sequence). Unmatched junction bases numbered 6, after V lost 5 bases and J lost 6 bases. CDR3 in amino acids: CASSQDRRSEAFF. For the CDR3, the DNA is TGTGCCAGCAGTCAGGACAGGCGGTCTGAAGCTTTCTTT.

The CDR3 DNA reads as TGTGCCAGCAGAGATCTAGGGGGCTTTGCGCAGTACTTC. This translates into CASRDLGGFAQYF. V gene TRBV28 combines with J gene TRBJ2-7; TRBD1 matches at 7 bases. The germline CDR1 and CDR2 sequences are MDHEN and SYDVKM. The CDR3 covers 13 residues. The junction had 11 bases not matched to a gene; V was cut back by 6 bases and J by 9 bases.

The chain carries TRBV27 and TRBJ1-1; possible D gene TRBD1, 5 bases. V was shortened by 3 bases and J by 3 bases, with 11 bases between the two germline ends. The CDR3 covers 14 residues. The germline V gene has CDR1 MNHEY and CDR2 SMNVEV (reference sequence). CDR3 amino acids: CASSFQGRDTEAFF. As DNA, the CDR3 is TGTGCCAGCAGTTTCCAGGGCAGGGACACTGAAGCTTTCTTT.

This clone was counted between two and nine times. V and J are TRBV19 and TRBJ1-1; TRBD1 might be the D (6 bases). The V gene's germline CDR1 is LNHDA and CDR2 SQIVND (reference sequence). The CDR3 extends over 12 amino acids. V lost 6 bases and J lost 8, with 13 bases in between. The CDR3 loop is CASRFVQGEAFF. The DNA of the CDR3 is TGTGCCAGTAGATTCGTCCAGGGGGAAGCTTTCTTT.

This chain connects TRBV5-1 to TRBJ1-1; 7 nucleotides align to TRBD1. The CDR3 has 15 amino acids. V lost 0 bases and J lost 1; bases outside the gene matches: 3. CDR1 is SGHRS, CDR2 YFSETQ, per germline. CDR3 region: CASSLGGQKNTEAFF. CDR3 coding DNA: TGCGCCAGCAGCTTGGGGGGACAGAAGAACACTGAAGCTTTCTTT.

The chain carries TRBV12-3 or TRBV12-4 and TRBJ1-1; 10 bases are a match to TRBD1. CDR3 size: 13 residues. The V gene end was trimmed by 8 bases and the J gene end by 9 bases; junction bases not matched to a gene: 9. The CDR3 nucleotides are TGTGCCAGCTCAAAGGTGGGACAGGGGAAAGCTTTCTTT. The encoded protein is CASSKVGQGKAFF.

The V call is TRBV12-3 or TRBV12-4, the J call TRBJ1-2, with D perhaps matching TRBD1 (5 bases). V was clipped by 6 bases and J by 9 bases, with 11 bases between them. The CDR3 totals 11 residues. The CDR3 here is CASRFQGSYTF. The CDR3 bases are TGTGCCAGCAGATTTCAGGGAAGCTACACCTTC.

The V call is TRBV5-4, the J call TRBJ2-5; D uncertain. The CDR3 has 13 amino acids. The germline gives CDR1 SGHNT, CDR2 YYREEE (reference sequence). V was shortened by 0 bases and J by 2 bases, with 5 bases between the two germline ends. The CDR3 coding sequence is TGTGCCAGCAGCTTGGGCAGTCAAGAGACCCAGTACTTC. It specifies CASSLGSQETQYF.

The chain couples TRBV5-6 to TRBJ1-1; possible D gene TRBD1, 5 bases. V dropped 2 bases and J dropped 4 bases, with 15 bases sitting between them. The CDR3 sequence is 15 residues long. From germline, CDR1 is SGHDT and CDR2 YYEEEE. For the CDR3, the DNA is TGTGCCAGCAGCTTTCCAGGGAATTTGGGCACTGAAGCTTTCTTT. Translated: CASSFPGNLGTEAFF.

This rearrangement joins TRBV28 to TRBJ1-4; 7 bases map to TRBD1. V lost 8 bases to trimming and J lost 12 bases; unmatched junction nucleotides: 18. CDR3 length: 15 residues. Germline CDR1 MDHEN, CDR2 SYDVKM. CDR3 nucleotide sequence: TGTGCCAGCTCTTCCCAGGGACAGTTTAATGTGGAACTGTTTTTT. Protein product: CASSSQGQFNVELFF.